This TCR beta chain was identified in a study of blood T cell repertoires in COVID-19. Study details: Italy, Spain and the United States were the sources of the convalescent and acute COVID-19 samples. The cDNA or gDNA used as material had been derived from T cells, B-cell-depleted T cells, or PBMCs.

Original processing notes: Reference gene primer amplification in the assay estimated nucleated cell counts. TCRdb's copy holds only in-frame clones and misses some; the assay was immunoSEQ multiplex PCR. V and J calls and clone size are as listed in that table; D and trimming were resolved from the DNA. The sample gives some 260,000 clones, 88% of which show up once; around 0.67% is in the top ten. CDR3 length equals 14 residues. The V and J ends lost 6 bases and 6 bases respectively, with 18 bases between them. Per germline, CDR1 LNHDA and CDR2 SQIVND (reference sequence). The clonotype originates from a human donor in a cohort sampled during active COVID-19. This chain links TRBV19 with TRBJ2-7; possibly TRBD2 for D (6 bases). Specimen: peripheral blood. CDR3 residues: CASSQTPRGGEQYF. The DNA of the CDR3 is TGTGCCAGTAGCCAAACCCCGCGGGGTGGCGAGCAGTACTTC.